This is a list of T cell receptor beta chains from one sample in a study of blood T cell repertoires in COVID-19. Produced via immunoSEQ multiplex PCR; TCRdb's table is partial and in-frame only. The sample includes under 300,000 clones, 85% to 90% seen only once; the top ten take less than 8%. Sequenced material: peripheral blood. These receptor sequences come from a man aged 55 to 69 with acute or convalescent COVID-19. CDR3s include the opening cysteine and the closing phenylalanine or tryptophan. A D gene is named only where the DNA matches it firmly. The listing skips clone size in some rows; elsewhere it reads once, few, many or a size class.

D gene: -; V gene: TRBV5-1; clone size: once; J gene: TRBJ2-7; CDR3 protein: CASSSDSSYEQYF; CDR3 DNA: TGCGCCAGCAGCTCGGACAGCTCCTACGAGCAGTACTTC
D gene: -; V gene: TRBV5-8; clone size: once; J gene: TRBJ1-3; CDR3 protein: CASSLRQESSGNTIYF; CDR3 DNA: TGTGCCAGCAGCTTGCGACAGGAGAGCTCTGGAAACACCATATATTTT
D gene: TRBD2; V gene: TRBV9; clone size: -; J gene: TRBJ2-3; CDR3 protein: CASSYLAAGTDTQYF; CDR3 DNA: TGTGCCAGCAGCTATCTAGCGGCGGGCACAGATACGCAGTATTTT
D gene: -; V gene: TRBV6-4; clone size: -; J gene: TRBJ2-2; CDR3 protein: CASSKTVNTGELFF; CDR3 DNA: TGTGCCAGCAGTAAAACAGTGAACACCGGGGAGCTGTTTTTT
D gene: TRBD2; V gene: TRBV29-1; clone size: -; J gene: TRBJ2-1; CDR3 protein: CSVEEAGGPKFF; CDR3 DNA: TGCAGCGTTGAGGAAGCGGGAGGGCCAAAGTTCTTC
D gene: -; V gene: TRBV7-9; clone size: -; J gene: TRBJ1-2; CDR3 protein: CASSPLDSRYGYTF; CDR3 DNA: TGTGCCAGCAGCCCACTGGACAGCCGCTATGGCTACACCTTC
D gene: -; V gene: TRBV10-3; clone size: -; J gene: TRBJ2-2; CDR3 protein: CAARDGDVNTGELFF; CDR3 DNA: TGTGCCGCCCGGGATGGGGATGTGAACACCGGGGAGCTGTTTTTT
D gene: -; V gene: TRBV19; clone size: -; J gene: TRBJ1-5; CDR3 protein: CASMRRGGSNQPQHF; CDR3 DNA: TGTGCCAGTATGAGGCGGGGTGGGAGCAATCAGCCCCAGCATTTT
D gene: -; V gene: TRBV28; clone size: -; J gene: TRBJ1-5; CDR3 protein: CASSPLSGSNQPQHF; CDR3 DNA: TGTGCCAGCAGCCCGCTGAGCGGGAGCAATCAGCCCCAGCATTTT
D gene: -; V gene: TRBV5-6; clone size: -; J gene: TRBJ1-1; CDR3 protein: CASSPQGRVGTEAFF; CDR3 DNA: TGTGCCAGCAGCCCCCAGGGCAGGGTGGGCACTGAAGCTTTCTTT
D gene: -; V gene: TRBV5-5; clone size: -; J gene: TRBJ1-1; CDR3 protein: CASDILPNTEAFF; CDR3 DNA: TGTGCCAGCGATATACTTCCGAACACTGAAGCTTTCTTT
D gene: -; V gene: TRBV9; clone size: few; J gene: TRBJ1-3; CDR3 protein: CASSVEARPEAGNTIYF; CDR3 DNA: TGTGCCAGCAGCGTAGAGGCTAGGCCAGAGGCTGGAAACACCATATATTTT
D gene: TRBD1; V gene: TRBV14; clone size: once; J gene: TRBJ2-5; CDR3 protein: CASSQRTGAVETQYF; CDR3 DNA: TGTGCCAGCAGCCAGCGGACAGGGGCGGTTGAGACCCAGTACTTC